The next 22 T cell receptor beta chains were all read from a single sample in a study of long-term antiretroviral therapy in people with HIV. Sequencing used immunoSEQ v3.0 at survey level. TCRdb's copy holds only in-frame clones and misses some; the assay was immunoSEQ multiplex PCR. The sample records about 14,000 clones, around 90% being singletons. Here the sequenced sample was unsorted PBMCs, taken 6.2 years after starting antiretroviral therapy. The receptors derive from a man aged 35-49 years with HIV.

The chain is built from TRBV21-1 and TRBJ2-1. TRBV21-1 is marked as a pseudogene. This CDR3 comprises 12 residues. For the CDR3, the DNA is TGTGCCAGCAGCAAAGCAGGCTTTGAGCAGTTCTTC. The encoded protein is CASSKAGFEQFF.

The genes are TRBV9 and TRBJ2-1; TRBD2 agrees at 8 bases. Germline-derived CDR1 and CDR2 are SGDLS and YYNGEE. CDR3 length: 15 amino acids. The trim removed 3 bases at V and 6 bases at J, leaving 8 bases unmatched. DNA for the CDR3: TGTGCCAGCAGCGAAAGCGGGAGTGTTGCCAATGAGCAGTTCTTC. It specifies CASSESGSVANEQFF.

The chain combines TRBV29-1 with TRBJ2-1; the D gene is possibly TRBD2 (6 bases). The V and J ends lost 6 bases and 5 bases respectively, with 14 bases between them. This CDR3 is 13 amino acids long. Germline V CDR1 and CDR2: SQVTM, ANQGSEA. The CDR3 sequence is CSVETSLDNEQFF. The CDR3 DNA is TGCAGCGTAGAGACTAGTTTAGACAATGAGCAGTTCTTC.

The chain uses TRBV7-3 and TRBJ2-7; D is perhaps TRBD2 (6 bases). The V end was cut by 5 bases, the J end by 5 bases, with 22 bases between. The germline V gene has CDR1 SGHTA and CDR2 FQGTGA. The CDR3 has 16 amino acids. The CDR3 loop reads CASSPRVGTSLHEQYF. CDR3 DNA: TGTGCCAGCAGCCCCCGGGTCGGGACTTCTCTACACGAGCAGTACTTC. The whole variable domain, filled in from reference TRBV7-3 and TRBJ2-7, reads GAGVSQTPSNKVTEKGKYVELRCDPISGHTALYWYRQSLGQGPEFLIYFQGTGAADDSGLPNDRFFAVRPEGSVSTLKIQRTERGDSAVYLCASSPRVGTSLHEQYFGPGTRLTVT.

Only one count was recorded for this clone. V gene TRBV7-9 combines with J gene TRBJ2-7; D remains ambiguous. The CDR3 consists of 14 residues. The V end was cut by 2 bases, the J end by 4 bases, with 12 bases between. Germline V lookup: CDR1 SEHNR, CDR2 FQNEAQ (reference sequence). CDR3: CASSLILEEYEQYF. The CDR3 region has the DNA TGTGCCAGCAGCTTAATACTGGAAGAATACGAGCAGTACTTC.

The chain is built from TRBV20-1 and TRBJ2-7; D gene uncertain. V gave up 0 bases and J gave up 3 bases, with 3 bases separating them. The CDR3 is made up of 11 amino acids. CDR1 and CDR2 from the germline V gene are DFQATT and SNEGSKA (reference sequence). This CDR3 is CSAREYYEQYF. The CDR3, as DNA: TGCAGTGCTAGAGAGTACTACGAGCAGTACTTC.

The gene calls are TRBV2 and TRBJ2-7; 7 nucleotides line up with TRBD1. The CDR3 runs 13 residues. Trimming cost V 9 bases and J 0 bases; bases outside gene matches: 5. Germline V gene sequence: CDR1 SNHLY, CDR2 FYNNEI. The CDR3 spells CASKTGHSYEQYF. The CDR3 DNA reads TGTGCCAGTAAGACAGGGCACTCCTACGAGCAGTACTTC.

This clone was detected only a few times. The V and J genes are TRBV6-6 and TRBJ2-1, with D perhaps given as TRBD1 or TRBD2 (5 bases each). V lost 2 bases and J lost 7, with 12 bases in between. The CDR3 totals 14 residues. The germline gives CDR1 MNHNY, CDR2 SVGAGI (reference sequence). CDR3 DNA: TGTGCCAGCAGTTACCTCGGGGACCCTAATGAGCAGTTCTTC. The encoded protein is CASSYLGDPNEQFF.

In this sample, this clone turned up once. This chain joins TRBV4-3 and TRBJ2-2; D possibly corresponds to TRBD1 (6 bases). The CDR3 sequence is 16 residues long. Germline loops: CDR1 LGHNA, CDR2 YSLEER. With 1 base removed from V and 5 bases from J, the gap between germline ends came to 14 bases. For the CDR3, the DNA is TGCGCCAGCAGCCAAGGTACCGGGACAAGAACCGGGGAGCTGTTTTTT. It specifies CASSQGTGTRTGELFF.

The chain couples TRBV10-3 to TRBJ1-4; no reliable D call. The CDR3 contains 12 residues. The ends were cut back, 3 bases at V and 11 bases at J, with 10 bases in the middle. The germline CDR1 and CDR2 sequences are ENHRY and SYGVKD. The CDR3 nucleotides are TGTGCCATCAGTGACCAAGGACTTAAACTGTTTTTT. The encoded protein is CAISDQGLKLFF.

This clone was picked up one time. The chain recombines TRBV7-6 with TRBJ2-2, with 9 bases aligning to TRBD2. Germline trimming cut 1 base from V and 2 bases from J; bases unmatched to any gene: 8. From germline, CDR1 is SGHVS and CDR2 FNYEAQ. The CDR3 contains 18 residues. DNA of the CDR3: TGTGCCAGCAGCTTAGACGGGTTAGCGGGAGCTAACACCGGGGAGCTGTTTTTT. This sequence encodes CASSLDGLAGANTGELFF. Together with reference TRBV7-6 and TRBJ2-2, the CDR3 gives the full variable domain: GAGVSQSPRYKVTKRGQDVALRCDPISGHVSLYWYRQALGQGPEFLTYFNYEAQQDKSGLPNDRFSAERPEGSISTLTIQRTEQRDSAMYRCASSLDGLAGANTGELFFGEGSRLTVL.

The chain has TRBV9 and TRBJ2-2, with TRBD2 matching over 8 bases. The trim removed 6 bases at V and 7 bases at J, leaving 11 bases unmatched. Per the germline V gene, CDR1 is SGDLS and CDR2 is YYNGEE. The CDR3 runs 15 residues. The CDR3 region is CASNPFSGSHGELFF. The CDR3 nucleotides read TGTGCCAGCAATCCTTTCAGCGGGAGTCACGGGGAGCTGTTTTTT. The full variable domain, rest sourced from reference TRBV9 and TRBJ2-2, is DSGVTQTPKHLITATGQRVTLRCSPRSGDLSVYWYQQSLDQGLQFLIQYYNGEERAKGNILERFSAQQFPDLHSELNLSSLELGDSALYFCASNPFSGSHGELFFGEGSRLTVL.

The chain links TRBV2 to TRBJ2-1; 12 nucleotides line up with TRBD2. The CDR3 runs 13 residues. V gave up 8 bases and J gave up 13 bases; unmatched junction bases: 9. Germline V gene sequence: CDR1 SNHLY, CDR2 FYNNEI. CDR3 loop: CASVLAGGPRQFF. CDR3 coding DNA: TGTGCCAGCGTTCTAGCGGGAGGGCCCCGCCAGTTCTTC.

J is TRBJ2-7 and V is TRBV6-6; TRBD1 aligns across 9 bases. Trimming removed 5 bases from V and 3 bases from J; junction bases left unmatched: 8. Looked up from germline, CDR1 is MNHNY and CDR2 is SVGAGI (reference sequence). The CDR3 loop spans 15 amino acids. The CDR3 protein is CASSTMGQGNYEQYF. The CDR3 DNA reads as TGTGCCAGCAGTACCATGGGACAGGGAAACTACGAGCAGTACTTC.

The chain couples TRBV19 to TRBJ2-5; D possibly corresponds to TRBD2 (6 bases). The V and J ends lost 6 bases and 5 bases respectively, with 10 bases between them. CDR1 and CDR2 from the germline V gene are LNHDA and SQIVND (reference sequence). This CDR3 region has 12 residues. CDR3 sequence (DNA): TGTGCCAGTAGCGGGGGAAGGGAGACCCAGTACTTC. Protein: CASSGGRETQYF.

The V gene is TRBV28, the J gene TRBJ2-7; the match to TRBD1 covers 9 bases. The CDR3 is made up of 14 amino acids. Germline V gives CDR1 MDHEN, CDR2 SYDVKM. The V and J ends lost 6 bases and 0 bases, in that order; junction bases with no gene match: 3. The CDR3: CASRDRGSSYEQYF. CDR3 DNA sequence: TGTGCCAGCAGAGACAGGGGGAGCTCCTACGAGCAGTACTTC.

The chain joins TRBV4-2 to TRBJ1-4; 11 bases match TRBD1. This CDR3 region has 14 residues. Trimming at V came to 4 bases and at J to 13 bases, leaving 8 bases not matched to a gene. In germline, CDR1 is LGHNA, CDR2 YNFKEQ. In DNA, the CDR3 is TGTGCCAGCAGCCGGACAGGGGGCGAATTAAGACTGTTTTTT. This encodes CASSRTGGELRLFF.

The rearrangement uses TRBV7-8 and TRBJ1-5, with D possibly matching TRBD1 (5 bases). V was clipped by 5 bases and J by 5 bases, with 13 bases between them. The germline CDR1 and CDR2 sequences are SGHVS and FQNEAQ. The CDR3 loop spans 14 amino acids. The CDR3 coding sequence is TGTGCCAGCAGCCAAGGGACCGTCGATCAGCCCCAGCATTTT. As protein: CASSQGTVDQPQHF.

The gene calls are TRBV11-2 and TRBJ2-7, with D hard to call. Trimming removed 5 bases from V and 0 bases from J, with 14 bases in between. Germline lookup yields CDR1 SGHAT and CDR2 FQNNGV. This CDR3 contains 15 residues. The CDR3 DNA reads as TGTGCCAGCAGCCCCGAACCCTTTAGCTCCTACGAGCAGTACTTC. Translated: CASSPEPFSSYEQYF.

The chain carries TRBV18 and TRBJ1-5, with unresolved D. The CDR3 is 13 amino acids. V dropped 6 bases and J dropped 5 bases, with 11 bases sitting between them. Germline V gene data show CDR1 as KGHSH and CDR2 as LQKENI. CDR3 residues: CASSVGHHQPQHF. The CDR3 bases are TGTGCCAGCTCCGTCGGTCATCATCAGCCCCAGCATTTT.

The V gene is TRBV5-8, the J gene TRBJ1-3; 7 nucleotides align to TRBD1. The junction had 5 bases not matched to a gene; V was cut back by 4 bases and J by 1 base. This CDR3 is built from 15 residues. Germline-derived CDR1 and CDR2 are SGHTS and YDEGEE. Here the CDR3 DNA reads TGTGCCAGCAGCCGCGGGACAGAATCTGGAAACACCATATATTTT. It is translated as CASSRGTESGNTIYF.

This clone came up once. The chain uses TRBV28 and TRBJ2-7, with 10 bases matching TRBD1. This CDR3 is 15 amino acids long. CDR1 MDHEN and CDR2 SYDVKM come from the germline V gene. Germline trimming cut 4 bases from V and 6 bases from J; bases unmatched to any gene: 9. CDR3 DNA sequence: TGTGCCAGCAGTTCCCGGGACAGGGGTTCTCTCGAGCAGTACTTC. Its protein is CASSSRDRGSLEQYF.